The present T cell receptor beta chain was sequenced within a study of patients and donors after allogeneic stem cell transplantation. TCRdb used MiXCR to reprocess the RT-PCR reads, holding one entry per CDR3 protein. The sample records about 110,000 distinct CDR3 sequences, around 33% being singletons. V was pared by 2 bases and J by 0 bases, with 11 bases between. Per the germline V gene, CDR1 is MNHEY and CDR2 is SVGAGI. The CDR3 runs 16 residues. This clonotype was counted between two and nine times. The sequence derives from a human donor who was either an allogeneic HSCT recipient or a stem cell or donor lymphocyte infusion donor (not recorded which). It is not recorded whose cells these are; they may come from a transplant donor. The source material was blood, either unsorted or a sorted T cell fraction (not recorded which). The J gene is TRBJ1-3, the V gene TRBV6-5, with a tentative D call TRBD1 (5 bases). The CDR3 protein is CASSYLRGFSGNTIYF. CDR3 nucleotide sequence: TGTGCCAGCAGTTACCTTAGGGGCTTCTCTGGAAACACCATATATTTT.